These 14 T cell receptor beta chains came from one sample sequenced in a study of blood T cell repertoires in COVID-19. Clones were sequenced by immunoSEQ multiplex PCR, and TCRdb holds only the in-frame ones, with some missing. This sample has 110,000 to 150,000 clones, with about 87% found just once. The sample comprised peripheral blood. The receptor set was obtained from a human donor in a cohort sampled during active COVID-19.

In this sample, this clone turned up once. The genes are TRBV7-9 and TRBJ2-7; TRBD1 matches 9 bases. The CDR3 loop spans 16 amino acids. Germline CDR1 SEHNR, CDR2 FQNEAQ (reference sequence). J lost 6 bases, V lost 1 base, and 10 bases had no gene match. Here the CDR3 reads CASSLGSNRGLIEQYF. The CDR3 nucleotides are TGTGCCAGCAGCTTAGGTAGTAACAGGGGGCTCATCGAGCAGTACTTC.

This chain joins TRBV6-2 or TRBV6-3 and TRBJ1-2; D gene ambiguous. The CDR3 spans 15 residues. The V gene's germline CDR1 is MNHEY and CDR2 SVGEGT. The V gene lost 0 bases and the J gene lost 1 base, with 9 bases spanning the gap. CDR3 residues: CASSYSAGGNYGYTF. The CDR3 coding sequence is TGTGCCAGCAGTTACTCGGCAGGTGGTAACTATGGCTACACCTTC.

This clone was detected once. The chain combines TRBV7-3 with TRBJ2-3, with D hard to call. Germline V lookup: CDR1 SGHTA, CDR2 FQGTGA. CDR3 length equals 13 residues. Trimming stripped 5 bases from V and 8 bases from J, with 14 bases between. The CDR3, as DNA: TGTGCCAGCAGCCAAAGATCGCGCGGTACGCAGTATTTT. Its protein is CASSQRSRGTQYF.

CDR3 amino acids: CASSYPGFDTQYF. CDR3 DNA: TGTGCCAGCAGCTACCCAGGGTTTGATACGCAGTATTTT. The chain is built from TRBV11-1 and TRBJ2-3, with a tentative D call TRBD1 (5 bases). CDR3 length: 13 amino acids. Germline assignment: CDR1 SGHAT and CDR2 FQDESV (reference sequence). The V end lost 4 bases, the J end lost 6 bases, and 11 bases lay between the germline ends.

This clone was observed once. The chain has TRBV30 and TRBJ1-5; D not resolved. V lost 1 base and J 6 bases, leaving 10 bases between the germline ends. The CDR3 contains 13 residues. The germline V gene has CDR1 GTSNPN and CDR2 SVGIG (reference sequence). The CDR3 coding sequence is TGTGCCTGGAGTGCGCCATCGGTTCAGCCCCAGCATTTT. Translation: CAWSAPSVQPQHF.

The chain combines TRBV19 with TRBJ1-3, with D unresolved. V was pared by 6 bases and J by 1 base, with 13 bases between. Germline CDR1 is LNHDA and CDR2 is SQIVND (reference sequence). The CDR3 contains 15 residues. CDR3 protein: CASREGFGSGNTIYF. CDR3 DNA sequence: TGTGCCAGTAGGGAGGGATTCGGGTCTGGAAACACCATATATTTT.

The J gene is TRBJ2-2, the V gene TRBV11-2; D is undetermined. V was pared by 2 bases and J by 6 bases, with 10 bases between. CDR3 length: 14 amino acids. CDR1 is SGHAT and CDR2 is FQNNGV in the germline V gene. The DNA for the CDR3 is TGTGCCAGCAGCTTATCACTTGCGGCCGGGGAGCTGTTTTTT. As protein: CASSLSLAAGELFF.

The V call is TRBV3-1 (or the pseudogene TRBV3-2), the J call TRBJ1-1; the match to TRBD1 covers 9 bases. The CDR3 is made up of 15 amino acids. Germline values: CDR1 LGHDT, CDR2 YNNKEL (reference sequence). Trimming removed 1 base from V and 5 bases from J; junction bases left unmatched: 5. The CDR3 DNA follows: TGTGCCAGCAGCCAAGCCTTGACAGGGGGGACTGAAGCTTTCTTT. Its translation: CASSQALTGGTEAFF.

The genes are TRBV11-1 and TRBJ1-1; D not certain. The CDR3 runs 13 residues. From germline, CDR1 is SGHAT and CDR2 FQDESV (reference sequence). V gave up 4 bases and J gave up 0 bases, with 6 bases separating them. This CDR3 reads CASSSGVNTEAFF. DNA for the CDR3: TGTGCCAGCAGCTCCGGGGTGAACACTGAAGCTTTCTTT.

This chain connects TRBV7-3 to TRBJ2-2; D perhaps matches TRBD2 (6 bases). V lost 3 bases and J 0 bases, leaving 8 bases between the germline ends. The germline V gene encodes CDR1 SGHTA and CDR2 FQGTGA. The length of the CDR3 is 15 residues. The CDR3 region has the DNA TGTGCCAGCAGCTTGCGGGGCCCGAACACCGGGGAGCTGTTTTTT. Translated: CASSLRGPNTGELFF.

As to this clone: This sample also contains other DNA sequences that code for the same CDR3. The gene calls are TRBV7-2 and TRBJ2-7, with a possible D match to TRBD2 (5 bases). Trimming left V 5 bases short and J 3 bases short, with 11 bases between. Germline V lookup: CDR1 SGHTA, CDR2 FQGNSA. CDR3 length equals 13 residues. The CDR3 loop reads CASSPAGGYEQYF. CDR3 bases: TGTGCCAGCAGCCCCGCGGGCGGCTACGAGCAGTACTTC. Full variable domain (outside the CDR3, taken from reference TRBV7-2 and TRBJ2-7): GAGVSQSPSNKVTEKGKDVELRCDPISGHTALYWYRQSLGQGLEFLIYFQGNSAPDKSGLPSDRFSAERTGGSVSTLTIQRTQQEDSAVYLCASSPAGGYEQYFGPGTRLTVT.

This clone was detected only once. This chain links TRBV30 with TRBJ2-3; TRBD2 aligns across 9 bases. CDR3 length equals 15 residues. The V segment lost 2 bases and the J segment 0 bases; nucleotides outside the gene matches: 3. Germline assignment: CDR1 GTSNPN and CDR2 SVGIG (reference sequence). In DNA form, the CDR3 reads TGTGCCTGGAGTAGACTAGCGGCCAGCACAGATACGCAGTATTTT. Translation gives CAWSRLAASTDTQYF.

The V gene is TRBV19, the J gene TRBJ1-2, with a tentative D call TRBD1 (6 bases). This CDR3 spans 15 amino acids. Trimming shortened V by 3 bases and J by 0 bases, and 11 bases separated the two germline ends. Germline V gives CDR1 LNHDA, CDR2 SQIVND (reference sequence). The chain's CDR3 is CASSIQGQANYGYTF. CDR3 bases: TGTGCCAGTAGTATTCAGGGACAAGCTAACTATGGCTACACCTTC.

The chain has TRBV12-3 or TRBV12-4 and TRBJ2-3, with 10 bases that match TRBD2. This CDR3 has 13 amino acids. The junction had 5 bases not matched to a gene; V was cut back by 6 bases and J by 8 bases. CDR3 in DNA: TGTGCCAGCAGGTCTAGCGGGAGAGCTACGCAGTATTTT. Translating gives CASRSSGRATQYF.